One and the same sample provided the 30 T cell receptor beta chains below, sequenced in a study of blood T cell repertoires in COVID-19. TCRdb keeps only in-frame clones here, not all; method: immunoSEQ multiplex PCR. The sample lists 200,000 to 250,000 clones, under 90% seen once, with 3% to 4.5% in the top ten. Sequenced input: peripheral blood. These receptor sequences come from a woman of 80 years or more with acute or convalescent COVID-19.

The chain has TRBV4-2 and TRBJ2-3; maybe TRBD2 (5 bases). CDR1 and CDR2 (germline): LGHNA, YNFKEQ. The ends were cut back, 0 bases at V and 2 bases at J, with 12 bases in the middle. There are 16 residues in the CDR3. This chain's CDR3 is CASSQEVQRTTDTQYF. Written as DNA, the CDR3 is TGTGCCAGCAGCCAAGAAGTGCAGCGGACCACAGATACGCAGTATTTT.

This CDR3 reads CASCPLGGREIYGYTF. The CDR3 region has the DNA TGCGCCAGCTGTCCATTAGGGGGTCGAGAGATCTATGGCTACACCTTC. This chain joins TRBV5-1 and TRBJ1-2; possibly TRBD1 for D (6 bases). The V end was cut by 7 bases, the J end by 4 bases, with 23 bases between. The V gene's germline CDR1 is SGHRS and CDR2 YFSETQ. The CDR3 is made up of 16 amino acids.

This clone was seen more than once but under ten times. The chain uses TRBV14 and TRBJ1-2; TRBD1 might be the D (6 bases). This CDR3 is 14 amino acids long. CDR1 and CDR2 from the germline V gene are SGHDN and FVKESK. The ends were cut back, 2 bases at V and 4 bases at J, with 11 bases in the middle. The CDR3 here is CASSQIQGGYGYTF. The CDR3 nucleotides are TGTGCCAGCAGCCAAATACAGGGTGGCTATGGCTACACCTTC.

The rearrangement uses TRBV7-2 and TRBJ2-1; 9 nucleotides agree with TRBD2. The CDR3 has 15 amino acids. Germline V gene data show CDR1 as SGHTA and CDR2 as FQGNSA. Unmatched junction bases numbered 0, after V lost 1 base and J lost 2 bases. CDR3 nucleotides: TGTGCCAGCAGCTTAGAGCGGGGGGCCTACAATGAGCAGTTCTTC. This gives the protein CASSLERGAYNEQFF.

The chain joins TRBV5-1 to TRBJ2-3, with D possibly TRBD2 on 5 matching bases. This CDR3 is 13 amino acids long. Germline CDR1 and CDR2: SGHRS and YFSETQ. The ends were cut back, 4 bases at V and 6 bases at J, with 12 bases in the middle. The CDR3 here is CASSEGLLDTQYF. CDR3 in DNA: TGCGCCAGCAGCGAAGGACTTTTGGATACGCAGTATTTT.

This sequence joins TRBV21-1 and TRBJ2-5; whether TRBD2, the table's D call, matches the DNA was not checked. TRBV21-1 is designated a pseudogene. The CDR3 covers 12 residues. DNA of the CDR3: TGTGCCAGCAGCAAGGCGGGGGAGACCCAGTACTTC. Its translation: CASSKAGETQYF.

This rearrangement joins TRBV30 to TRBJ1-1, with 7 positions matching TRBD1. Germline V lookup: CDR1 GTSNPN, CDR2 SVGIG (reference sequence). V was pared by 2 bases and J by 4 bases, with 4 bases of the junction left unmatched. The CDR3 covers 13 residues. CDR3 protein: CAWSIRGTTEAFF. CDR3 in DNA: TGTGCCTGGAGTATCAGGGGGACCACTGAAGCTTTCTTT.

CDR3: CASRGGLAYNEQFF. CDR3 coding DNA: TGTGCCAGTAGGGGGGGACTAGCGTACAATGAGCAGTTCTTC. The chain couples TRBV19 to TRBJ2-1, with 10 positions matching TRBD2. The germline V gene has CDR1 LNHDA and CDR2 SQIVND (reference sequence). Trimming cost V 6 bases and J 4 bases; bases outside gene matches: 3. The CDR3 runs to 14 residues.

The table lists this clone with a count of one. The rearrangement links TRBV5-1 to TRBJ2-7; D is unresolved. The germline V gene has CDR1 SGHRS and CDR2 YFSETQ. The CDR3 loop spans 13 amino acids. V lost 3 bases to trimming and J lost 2 bases, with 9 bases between them. For the CDR3, the DNA is TGCGCCAGCAGCTCCGACATCCCCTACGAGCAGTACTTC. The encoded protein is CASSSDIPYEQYF.

In this sample, this clone turned up once. V gene TRBV11-2 combines with J gene TRBJ2-3; TRBD2 aligns across 13 bases. CDR3 length equals 18 residues. Germline lookup yields CDR1 SGHAT and CDR2 FQNNGV. V shed 3 bases, J shed 1 base, and the junction held 7 bases outside the gene matches. This CDR3 is CASSFELAGGPGTDTQYF. DNA of the CDR3: TGTGCCAGCAGCTTCGAACTAGCGGGGGGGCCGGGCACAGATACGCAGTATTTT.

V and J are TRBV11-3 and TRBJ2-3, with TRBD2 matching over 11 bases. V gave up 2 bases and J gave up 2 bases; unmatched junction bases: 6. The CDR3 runs 17 residues. Germline V gives CDR1 SGHNT, CDR2 YENEEA. This CDR3 reads CASSLWSSGGYTDTQYF. The CDR3 coding sequence is TGTGCCAGCAGCTTATGGTCTAGCGGGGGGTACACAGATACGCAGTATTTT. Combining the CDR3 with reference TRBV11-3 and TRBJ2-3 gives the whole variable domain EAGVVQSPRYKIIEKKQPVAFWCNPISGHNTLYWYLQNLGQGPELLIRYENEEAVDDSQLPKDRFSAERLKGVDSTLKIQPAELGDSAVYLCASSLWSSGGYTDTQYFGPGTRLTVL.

This sequence joins TRBV19 and TRBJ2-1; 8 positions match TRBD2. V was pared by 0 bases and J by 4 bases, with 2 bases of the junction left unmatched. CDR3 length: 15 residues. Germline loops: CDR1 LNHDA, CDR2 SQIVND (reference sequence). In DNA, the CDR3 is TGTGCCAGTAGTATAGAACTAGCGGATTACAATGAGCAGTTCTTC. It specifies CASSIELADYNEQFF.

This chain joins TRBV5-5 and TRBJ2-7, with 8 bases matching TRBD1. CDR3 length equals 16 residues. Trimming took 0 bases from V and 2 from J; bases not matched to a gene: 7. Germline assignment: CDR1 SGHKS and CDR2 YYEKEE (reference sequence). For the CDR3, the DNA is TGTGCCAGCAGCTTGGGACAGGACAGGGTTGCCTACGAGCAGTACTTC. Translated, it gives CASSLGQDRVAYEQYF.

This clone was seen a handful of times. The gene calls are TRBV27 and TRBJ1-1, with D unclear. V was trimmed by 3 bases and J by 5 bases, leaving 16 bases between them. The CDR3 sequence is 15 residues long. Germline-derived CDR1 and CDR2 are MNHEY and SMNVEV (reference sequence). This CDR3 reads CASSLSTAVGTEAFF. In DNA, the CDR3 is TGTGCCAGCAGTTTGTCCACAGCCGTTGGGACTGAAGCTTTCTTT.

The table lists this clone with a count of one. This rearrangement joins TRBV7-6 to TRBJ1-1; possibly TRBD1 for D (5 bases). Germline CDR1 and CDR2: SGHVS and FNYEAQ. V was trimmed by 5 bases and J by 4 bases, leaving 20 bases between them. The CDR3 length is 16 residues. CDR3 loop: CASSPTAQGKGTEAFF. The CDR3 DNA reads TGTGCCAGCAGCCCGACGGCTCAGGGAAAGGGCACTGAAGCTTTCTTT. The variable domain in full, with the rest retrieved from reference TRBV7-6 and TRBJ1-1, is GAGVSQSPRYKVTKRGQDVALRCDPISGHVSLYWYRQALGQGPEFLTYFNYEAQQDKSGLPNDRFSAERPEGSISTLTIQRTEQRDSAMYRCASSPTAQGKGTEAFFGQGTRLTVV.

The rearrangement uses TRBV9 and TRBJ2-7, with D perhaps TRBD1 (5 bases). Trimming removed 2 bases from V and 5 bases from J, with 14 bases in between. CDR1 is SGDLS, CDR2 YYNGEE, per germline. The length of the CDR3 is 14 residues. The CDR3 region is CASSVTRETHEQYF. Written as DNA, the CDR3 is TGTGCCAGCAGCGTCACCAGGGAAACCCACGAGCAGTACTTC.

The V gene is TRBV9, the J gene TRBJ1-4; 7 bases map to TRBD1. With V trimmed by 2 bases and J by 5 bases, 3 bases remained unmatched. Germline CDR1 is SGDLS and CDR2 is YYNGEE. The CDR3 covers 14 residues. CDR3 residues: CASSVEGGNEKLFF. The CDR3 nucleotides are TGTGCCAGCAGCGTTGAAGGGGGCAATGAAAAACTGTTTTTT.

The chain couples TRBV7-8 to TRBJ1-5; no firm D call. Trimming removed 1 base at V and 3 bases at J, with 13 bases between. CDR1 and CDR2 from the germline V gene are SGHVS and FQNEAQ. CDR3 length: 16 residues. CDR3 residues: CASSLDGEAVNQPQHF. CDR3 nucleotide sequence: TGTGCCAGCAGCTTAGATGGGGAAGCGGTCAATCAGCCCCAGCATTTT.

The J gene is TRBJ1-2, the V gene TRBV5-1; tentative D call: TRBD1 (6 bases). The germline V and J ends were trimmed by 4 bases and 7 bases, with 11 bases remaining between them. Germline CDR1 and CDR2: SGHRS and YFSETQ. The CDR3 spans 12 residues. In DNA, the CDR3 is TGCGCCAGCAGCCGCGACAGGTTTGGCTACACCTTC. It specifies CASSRDRFGYTF.

The chain links TRBV9 to TRBJ1-5, with D possibly matching TRBD1 (6 bases). The CDR3 sequence is 14 residues long. V lost 4 bases, J lost 0 bases, and 8 bases lay in between. Germline assignment: CDR1 SGDLS and CDR2 YYNGEE. The CDR3 loop is CASSPGVSNQPQHF. In nucleotides, the CDR3 is TGTGCCAGCAGCCCAGGGGTTAGCAATCAGCCCCAGCATTTT.

The genes are TRBV5-6 and TRBJ2-1; D remains unclear. Germline V gene sequence: CDR1 SGHDT, CDR2 YYEEEE. The CDR3 has 13 amino acids. V was pared by 6 bases and J by 2 bases, with 9 bases between. The CDR3 reads CASTWAAYNEQFF. CDR3 sequence (DNA): TGTGCCAGCACCTGGGCAGCCTACAATGAGCAGTTCTTC.

The chain has TRBV4-3 and TRBJ1-5, with D hard to call. This CDR3 comprises 14 residues. V shed 0 bases and J shed 0 bases, with 3 bases lying between them. Germline V gene lookup returns CDR1 LGHNA and CDR2 YSLEER. The chain's CDR3 is CASSQEYSNQPQHF. As DNA, the CDR3 is TGCGCCAGCAGCCAAGAATATAGCAATCAGCCCCAGCATTTT.

The count of this clone is one. V usage is TRBV2 and J usage is TRBJ2-3; no definite D call. The CDR3 spans 11 residues. Germline V gene sequence: CDR1 SNHLY, CDR2 FYNNEI. Trimming pared 6 bases from V and 10 bases from J, leaving 11 bases between. The CDR3 region has the DNA TGTGCCAGCAGCTCCGCGAGGCCGCAGTATTTT. As protein: CASSSARPQYF.

V is TRBV6-2 or TRBV6-3 and J is TRBJ1-2, with D hard to call. V dropped 2 bases and J dropped 7 bases, with 11 bases sitting between them. The CDR3 contains 13 residues. Germline V gene data show CDR1 as MNHEY and CDR2 as SVGEGT. This CDR3 is CASSYVEDTGYTF. In DNA form, the CDR3 reads TGTGCCAGCAGTTACGTGGAGGATACTGGCTACACCTTC.

The chain recombines TRBV27 with TRBJ1-6; D is unresolved. The CDR3 has 14 residues. Looked up from germline, CDR1 is MNHEY and CDR2 is SMNVEV (reference sequence). With 4 bases removed from V and 8 bases from J, the gap between germline ends came to 12 bases. CDR3: CASSSPGSYSPLHF. The CDR3 DNA reads TGTGCCAGCAGTTCTCCCGGGTCCTATTCACCCCTCCACTTT.

The chain has TRBV11-3 and TRBJ1-1, with a weak D call TRBD1 (5 bases). Deletions cut 5 bases from V and 0 bases from J, with 16 bases between. Germline loops: CDR1 SGHNT, CDR2 YENEEA. This CDR3 spans 16 amino acids. The CDR3 is CASSPLADNLNTEAFF. For the CDR3, the DNA is TGTGCCAGCAGCCCACTAGCGGACAACTTGAACACTGAAGCTTTCTTT.

This chain joins TRBV5-1 and TRBJ2-1, with 12 bases aligning to TRBD2. Germline lookup yields CDR1 SGHRS and CDR2 YFSETQ. This CDR3 region has 19 residues. The junction had 17 bases not matched to a gene; V was cut back by 4 bases and J by 6 bases. The CDR3 spells CASSLRTGVASGGANEQFF. The CDR3 coding sequence is TGCGCCAGCAGCCTCCGGACAGGGGTGGCTAGCGGGGGGGCCAATGAGCAGTTCTTC.

This chain uses TRBV4-1 with TRBJ2-1; 9 bases are shared with TRBD2. V shed 3 bases, J shed 3 bases, and the junction held 6 bases outside the gene matches. The CDR3 runs 16 residues. Germline CDR1 is MGHRA and CDR2 is YSYEKL. The CDR3 nucleotides are TGCGCCAGCAGCCAGCGTGCAGCGGGGGGCTACAATGAGCAGTTCTTC. Translating it yields CASSQRAAGGYNEQFF.

This clone has just a few counts. The chain recombines TRBV5-1 with TRBJ2-1; 8 bases line up with TRBD1. V lost 1 base, J lost 8 bases, and 8 bases stayed unmatched. Germline V gene data show CDR1 as SGHRS and CDR2 as YFSETQ. The length of the CDR3 is 15 residues. The CDR3 loop reads CASSLRTGNIYEQFF. The CDR3, as DNA: TGCGCCAGCAGCTTGAGGACAGGGAATATCTATGAGCAGTTCTTC.

The count of this clone is one. This chain uses TRBV7-2 with TRBJ2-3; perhaps TRBD2 as D (5 bases). The CDR3 runs 14 residues. V was clipped by 2 bases and J by 4 bases, with 10 bases between them. Germline CDR1 and CDR2: SGHTA and FQGNSA. CDR3 nucleotides: TGTGCCAGCAGCTTAACGCGGGCCCCAGATACGCAGTATTTT. It codes for CASSLTRAPDTQYF.